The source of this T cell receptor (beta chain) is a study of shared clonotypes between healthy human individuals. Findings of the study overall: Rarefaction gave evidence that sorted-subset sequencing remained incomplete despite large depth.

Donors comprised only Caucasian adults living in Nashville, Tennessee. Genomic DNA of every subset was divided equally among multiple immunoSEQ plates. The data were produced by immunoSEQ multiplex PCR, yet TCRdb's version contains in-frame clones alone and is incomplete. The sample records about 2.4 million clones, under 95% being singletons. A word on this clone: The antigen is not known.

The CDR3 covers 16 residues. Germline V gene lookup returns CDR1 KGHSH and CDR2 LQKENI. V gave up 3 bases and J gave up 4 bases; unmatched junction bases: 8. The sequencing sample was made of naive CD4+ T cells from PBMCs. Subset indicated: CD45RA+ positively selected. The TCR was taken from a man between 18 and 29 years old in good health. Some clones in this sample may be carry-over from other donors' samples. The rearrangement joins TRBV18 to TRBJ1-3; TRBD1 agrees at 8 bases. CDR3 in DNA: TGTGCCAGCTCACCGGATCAGGGGGCCGCCGGAAACACCATATATTTT. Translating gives CASSPDQGAAGNTIYF.